This T cell receptor beta chain appears in the sequencing data of a study of cytomegalovirus exposure and HLA in healthy donors. Study results and limitations: Reports credit the classifier with highly specific, highly sensitive diagnosis of cytomegalovirus status. Upon later analysis, TCR association rates were observed to vary by HLA locus, being highest for DRB1 and lowest for HLA-C. Most of the TCR beta V segments (in an earlier analysis) were productive either about 87% or about 30% of the time. Most observed TCR sequences were rare, whereas some public TCRs were detected in many donors.

Researchers ran the PCR with 60 Vbeta and 13 Jbeta primers. The protocol was immunoSEQ multiplex PCR, while the TCRdb copy is restricted to in-frame clones and leaves out a portion. The sample lists 150,000 to 200,000 clones; just under 80% were seen once. This clone was seen a single time. The antigen is unknown. Material: PBMCs. The clonotype was recovered from a young man in good health and CMV-seropositive.

CDR3 residues: CASSSHGTPSTGELFF. CDR3 in DNA: TGTGCCAGCAGCTCCCACGGGACTCCCAGCACCGGGGAGCTGTTTTTT. The V call is TRBV5-6, the J call TRBJ2-2; weak D call: TRBD2 (6 bases). Germline V gene lookup returns CDR1 SGHDT and CDR2 YYEEEE. The V end was cut by 3 bases, the J end by 4 bases, with 16 bases between. The CDR3 spans 16 residues.